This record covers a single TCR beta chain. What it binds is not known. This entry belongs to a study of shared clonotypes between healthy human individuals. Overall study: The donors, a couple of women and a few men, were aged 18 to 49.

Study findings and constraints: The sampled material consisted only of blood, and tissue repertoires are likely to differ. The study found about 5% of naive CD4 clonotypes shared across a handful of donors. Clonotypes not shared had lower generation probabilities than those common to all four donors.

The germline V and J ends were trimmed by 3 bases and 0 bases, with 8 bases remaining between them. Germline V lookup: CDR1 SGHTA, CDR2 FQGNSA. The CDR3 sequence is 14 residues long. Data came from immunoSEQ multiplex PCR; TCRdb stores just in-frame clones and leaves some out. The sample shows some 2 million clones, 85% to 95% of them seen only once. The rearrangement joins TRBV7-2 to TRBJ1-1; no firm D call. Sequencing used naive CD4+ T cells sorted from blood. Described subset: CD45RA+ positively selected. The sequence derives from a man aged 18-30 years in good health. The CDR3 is CASSFSPLNTEAFF. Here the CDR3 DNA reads TGTGCCAGCAGCTTCTCTCCCTTGAACACTGAAGCTTTCTTT.